The 18 T cell receptor beta chains below were found in one sample sequenced in a study of CD8 T cells in ankylosing spondylitis. TCRdb re-analysed the 5' RACE reads in MiXCR, keeping a single row per CDR3 protein. In the table there are about 320,000 distinct CDR3 sequences, roughly 10% of which are singletons. Material for sequencing was blood, either unsorted or a sorted T cell fraction (not recorded which). The receptor set was obtained from a female donor with ankylosing spondylitis or in good health (not recorded which).

This clonotype was counted at least ten times. The chain recombines TRBV12-3 or TRBV12-4 with TRBJ2-1; TRBD1 agrees at 9 bases. The CDR3 has 15 residues. V shed 4 bases, J shed 5 bases, and the junction held 6 bases outside the gene matches. The CDR3 here is CASSSRDRADNEQFF. CDR3 DNA sequence: TGTGCCAGCAGTTCCCGGGACAGGGCCGACAATGAGCAGTTCTTC.

This clonotype was seen a few times. V usage is TRBV10-2 and J usage is TRBJ2-6; unclear D gene. This CDR3 has 15 amino acids. Between the trimmed V and J ends, which lost 2 bases and 4 bases, there was a span of 9 bases. CDR1 is WSHSY and CDR2 is SAAADI in the germline V gene. The CDR3 bases are TGCGCCAGCAGTGAGAGAGGAGCAGGGGCCAACGTCCTGACTTTC. This encodes CASSERGAGANVLTF.

This clonotype was seen a handful of times. The CDR3: CASSLAEVYEQYF. DNA for the CDR3: TGCGCCAGCAGCTTGGCCGAGGTCTACGAGCAGTACTTC. The V and J genes are TRBV5-1 and TRBJ2-7; D uncertain. There are 13 residues in the CDR3. Trimming left V 0 bases short and J 3 bases short, with 7 bases between. The germline V gene has CDR1 SGHRS and CDR2 YFSETQ.

At least ten counts were recorded for this clonotype. The J gene is TRBJ1-2, the V gene TRBV19; D is perhaps TRBD1 (5 bases). Germline V lookup: CDR1 LNHDA, CDR2 SQIVND (reference sequence). The CDR3 is 14 residues long. V shed 8 bases and J shed 3 bases, with 16 bases lying between them. Here the CDR3 DNA reads TGTGCCAGTTCGGTCCGGGGCCGTCACTATGGCTACACCTTC. Translation: CASSVRGRHYGYTF.

This clonotype appeared many times. The V and J genes are TRBV20-1 and TRBJ2-3; D is possibly TRBD2 (6 bases). The CDR3 is 15 amino acids. V lost 6 bases, J lost 0 bases, and 16 bases lay in between. Germline V CDR1 and CDR2: DFQATT, SNEGSKA (reference sequence). CDR3 protein: CSAQPLATSTDTQYF. Written as DNA, the CDR3 is TGCAGTGCCCAACCTCTAGCGACAAGCACAGATACGCAGTATTTT.

This clonotype was seen only a few times. This rearrangement joins TRBV14 to TRBJ2-1, with D uncertain. V was clipped by 3 bases and J by 12 bases, with 9 bases between them. The germline CDR1 and CDR2 sequences are SGHDN and FVKESK. This CDR3 spans 11 amino acids. The DNA of the CDR3 is TGTGCCAGCAGCCAGTCGCTGGGGCAGTTCTTC. This sequence encodes CASSQSLGQFF.

The sample holds many counts of this clonotype. The chain combines TRBV12-3 or TRBV12-4 with TRBJ2-1; 9 positions agree with TRBD1. J was trimmed by 2 bases and V by 6 bases; bases with no gene match: 8. This CDR3 region has 16 residues. CDR3 region: CASSRLGQGTYNEQFF. The CDR3 bases are TGTGCCAGCAGCCGACTCGGACAGGGGACCTACAATGAGCAGTTCTTC.

This clonotype was seen ten or more times. The chain joins TRBV20-1 to TRBJ1-6; 8 bases match TRBD1. CDR1 is DFQATT and CDR2 is SNEGSKA in the germline V gene (reference sequence). The CDR3 extends over 13 amino acids. J gave up 7 bases and V 5 bases, and 4 bases lay outside the gene matches. The CDR3 protein is CSAVDRENSPLHF. The CDR3 DNA sequence: TGCAGTGCTGTGGACAGGGAGAATTCACCCCTCCACTTT.

V gene TRBV5-5 combines with J gene TRBJ1-1; a possible D gene is TRBD1 (5 bases). Germline loops: CDR1 SGHKS, CDR2 YYEKEE (reference sequence). The germline V and J ends were trimmed by 2 bases and 5 bases, with 13 bases remaining between them. The length of the CDR3 is 14 residues. CDR3 sequence: CASSFARVGTEAFF. CDR3 sequence (DNA): TGTGCCAGCAGCTTTGCCAGGGTGGGGACTGAAGCTTTCTTT.

This clonotype was counted many times. The J gene is TRBJ2-6, the V gene TRBV5-1, with D unclear. CDR1 and CDR2 (germline): SGHRS, YFSETQ. V was pared by 4 bases and J by 2 bases, with 13 bases between. There are 16 residues in the CDR3. CDR3: CASSKEHIAGANVLTF. CDR3 DNA: TGCGCCAGCAGCAAGGAACACATCGCTGGGGCCAACGTCCTGACTTTC.

This clonotype appeared many times. The chain couples TRBV7-9 to TRBJ2-3, with TRBD2 identical over 8 bases. This CDR3 has 17 residues. The J segment lost 0 bases and the V segment lost 2 bases, leaving 7 bases of the junction unmatched. The germline gives CDR1 SEHNR, CDR2 FQNEAQ (reference sequence). The CDR3: CASSLLRAGVSTDTQYF. Here the CDR3 DNA reads TGTGCCAGCAGCTTACTAAGAGCGGGAGTTAGCACAGATACGCAGTATTTT.

The rearrangement joins TRBV7-2 to TRBJ2-5, with D perhaps matching TRBD1 (6 bases). Germline V gives CDR1 SGHTA, CDR2 FQGNSA. CDR3 size: 14 residues. V was clipped by 5 bases and J by 2 bases, with 12 bases between them. CDR3 in DNA: TGTGCCAGCAGCCCGTGGACAGATCAAGAGACCCAGTACTTC. This sequence encodes CASSPWTDQETQYF.

This clonotype has at least ten counts. This chain joins TRBV5-1 and TRBJ2-1; 8 bases match TRBD1. Trimming removed 4 bases from V and 4 bases from J; junction bases left unmatched: 7. The V gene's germline CDR1 is SGHRS and CDR2 YFSETQ. There are 15 residues in the CDR3. CDR3 nucleotide sequence: TGCGCCAGCAGCAATGGACAGGGATCGTACAATGAGCAGTTCTTC. Its protein product is CASSNGQGSYNEQFF. Drawing the rest from reference TRBV5-1 and TRBJ2-1, the complete variable domain is KAGVTQTPRYLIKTRGQQVTLSCSPISGHRSVSWYQQTPGQGLQFLFEYFSETQRNKGNFPGRFSGRQFSNSRSEMNVSTLELGDSALYLCASSNGQGSYNEQFFGPGTRLTVL.

The table lists this clonotype with many counts. The chain is built from TRBV20-1 and TRBJ2-1; a weak D match, TRBD2 (6 bases). The CDR3 is 10 residues long. Germline CDR1 and CDR2: DFQATT and SNEGSKA (reference sequence). V shed 6 bases and J shed 8 bases, with 8 bases lying between them. The CDR3 coding sequence is TGCAGTGCGGGCGGGGATGAGCAGTTCTTC. Amino acids: CSAGGDEQFF.

This clonotype was counted at least ten times. The chain joins TRBV20-1 to TRBJ2-2; D gene uncertain. Germline CDR1 reads DFQATT; CDR2 reads SNEGSKA (reference sequence). The CDR3 has 15 residues. The germline V and J ends were trimmed by 3 bases and 1 base, with 12 bases remaining between them. CDR3 sequence (DNA): TGCAGTGCTAGTTGGGGATTAGGGAACACCGGGGAGCTGTTTTTT. It encodes CSASWGLGNTGELFF.

Ten or more counts support this clonotype. This chain links TRBV12-3 or TRBV12-4 with TRBJ1-5, with D perhaps TRBD1 (5 bases). The V and J ends lost 3 bases and 4 bases respectively, with 16 bases between them. This CDR3 comprises 16 residues. The CDR3 sequence is CASSLVQGRVNQPQHF. CDR3 coding DNA: TGTGCCAGCAGTTTGGTTCAGGGAAGGGTTAATCAGCCCCAGCATTTT.

This clonotype appeared many times. The chain joins TRBV7-8 to TRBJ2-7; D might be TRBD1 or TRBD2, each matching 5 bases. In germline, CDR1 is SGHVS, CDR2 FQNEAQ. V was clipped by 5 bases and J by 1 base, with 9 bases between them. The CDR3 covers 13 residues. In DNA form, the CDR3 reads TGTGCCAGCAGCGTGGGACGGTCCTACGAGCAGTACTTC. Translation gives CASSVGRSYEQYF.

This clonotype has only a few counts. One end of the junction is discordant with germline, which a read error may explain. The rearrangement uses TRBV6-2 or TRBV6-3 and TRBJ2-7; the D gene could be TRBD1 or TRBD2 (5 bases each). CDR1 is MNHEY, CDR2 SVGEGT, per germline. The CDR3 runs 15 residues. Written as DNA, the CDR3 is TGTTCCAGCAGCTGGGACGTTGGATATTCCTACGAGCAGTACTTC. It codes for CSSSWDVGYSYEQYF.